This T cell receptor beta chain was captured by sequencing in a study of T cells in Graves' hyperthyroidism and ophthalmopathy. Overall study results and limits: For ophthalmopathy, model prediction preceded onset by a median 6.5 months.

Diagnosis of hyperthyroidism was new in patients aged 18 to 65, and its duration was under 2 months. Any patient presenting with uncontrolled infection, other autoimmune disease, pregnancy or lactation was left out. The length of the CDR3 is 15 residues. The V end lost 3 bases, the J end lost 5 bases, and 16 bases lay between the germline ends. Germline CDR1 SQVTM, CDR2 ANQGSEA. TCR beta CDR3 sequences were amplified from RNA transcripts. HTBI primers were used for first-round RT-PCR of the TCR CDR3. TCRdb ran MiXCR on the multiplex PCR reads and lists one entry per CDR3 protein. The profile covers some 600,000 distinct CDR3 sequences, with under 60% appearing a single time and roughly 8.2% taken by the ten largest. Remarks on this clonotype: The antigen remains unidentified.

Sample: peripheral blood or thyroid tissue (not recorded which). This chain links TRBV29-1 with TRBJ2-2; D possibly corresponds to TRBD2 (6 bases). This clonotype was sampled from a woman aged 18-35 years with Graves' hyperthyroidism. CDR3 in amino acids: CSVEGRGGMTGELFF. The CDR3 nucleotides are TGCAGCGTTGAGGGAAGGGGAGGTATGACCGGGGAGCTGTTTTTT.